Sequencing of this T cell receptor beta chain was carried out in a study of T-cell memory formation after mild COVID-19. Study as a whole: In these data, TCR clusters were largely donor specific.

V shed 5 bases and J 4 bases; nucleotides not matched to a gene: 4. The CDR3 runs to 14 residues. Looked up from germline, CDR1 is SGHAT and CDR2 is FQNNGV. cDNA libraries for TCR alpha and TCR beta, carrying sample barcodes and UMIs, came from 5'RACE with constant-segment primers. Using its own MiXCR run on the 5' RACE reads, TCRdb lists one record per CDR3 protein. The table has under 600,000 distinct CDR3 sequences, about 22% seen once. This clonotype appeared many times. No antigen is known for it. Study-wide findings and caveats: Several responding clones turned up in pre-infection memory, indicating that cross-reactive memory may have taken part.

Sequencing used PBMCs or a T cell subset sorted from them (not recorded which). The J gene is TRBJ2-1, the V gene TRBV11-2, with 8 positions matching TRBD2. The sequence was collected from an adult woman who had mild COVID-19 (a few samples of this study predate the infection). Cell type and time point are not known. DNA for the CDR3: TGTGCCAGCAGCCTTAGCGGGACTTACAATGAGCAGTTCTTC. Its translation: CASSLSGTYNEQFF.